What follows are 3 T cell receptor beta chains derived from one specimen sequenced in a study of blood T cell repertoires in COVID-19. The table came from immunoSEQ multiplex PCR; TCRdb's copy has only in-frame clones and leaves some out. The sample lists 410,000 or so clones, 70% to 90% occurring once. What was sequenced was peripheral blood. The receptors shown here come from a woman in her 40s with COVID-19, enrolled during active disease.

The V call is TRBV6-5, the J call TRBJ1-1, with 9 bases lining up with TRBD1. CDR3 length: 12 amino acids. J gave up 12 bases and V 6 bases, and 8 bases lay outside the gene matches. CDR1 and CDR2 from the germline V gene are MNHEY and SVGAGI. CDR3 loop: CASSFDRGRTFF. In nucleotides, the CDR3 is TGTGCCAGCAGCTTTGACAGGGGGAGAACTTTCTTT.

The CDR3 loop reads CASSLVWGVGSYEQYF. For the CDR3, the DNA is TGTGCCAGCAGCTTAGTATGGGGGGTGGGCTCCTACGAGCAGTACTTC. This rearrangement joins TRBV11-3 to TRBJ2-7; D perhaps matches TRBD2 (6 bases). With 1 base removed from V and 0 bases from J, the gap between germline ends came to 13 bases. Germline V gene sequence: CDR1 SGHNT, CDR2 YENEEA. This CDR3 spans 16 amino acids.

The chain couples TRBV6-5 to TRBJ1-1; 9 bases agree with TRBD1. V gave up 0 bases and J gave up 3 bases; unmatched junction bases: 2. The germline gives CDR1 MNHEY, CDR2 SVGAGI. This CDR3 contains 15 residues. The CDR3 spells CASSYSGQGDTEAFF. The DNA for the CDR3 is TGTGCCAGCAGTTACTCGGGACAGGGAGACACTGAAGCTTTCTTT.